A single sample gave rise to the 5 T cell receptor beta chains below, sequenced in a study of T cells in Graves' hyperthyroidism and ophthalmopathy. Amplified TCR beta CDR3 regions came from RNA transcripts. The HTBI primer set drove a first-round RT-PCR of the TCR CDR3. One entry per CDR3 protein, called by TCRdb with MiXCR from the multiplex PCR reads. The data contain hundreds of thousands of distinct CDR3 sequences, 11% to 15% of them singletons. Source material: blood. Every receptor here comes from a woman aged 25 to 39 with Graves' hyperthyroidism.

Note on this clonotype: At one boundary the junction diverges from the germline segment, which might be a read error. The rearrangement uses TRBV24-1 and TRBJ2-1; D is unclear. The CDR3 runs 13 residues. CDR1 and CDR2 (germline): KGHDR, SFDVKD. In DNA, the CDR3 is TGTGCCACCAGTGAACGTGTCAACAATGAGCAGCTCTTC. It yields the protein CATSERVNNEQLF.

CDR3 coding DNA: TGTGCCAGCAGTGAACCGACAGGGGCCTCTGGGGCCAACGTCCTGACTTTC. Protein: CASSEPTGASGANVLTF. The chain employs TRBV6-1 and TRBJ2-6; 8 nucleotides line up with TRBD1. Germline trimming cut 2 bases from V and 0 bases from J; bases unmatched to any gene: 3. This CDR3 has 17 amino acids. Germline lookup yields CDR1 MNHNS and CDR2 SASEGT.

As DNA, the CDR3 is TGCAGTGCTAGCTTCGCAGGGGGATCCTACAATGAGCAGTTCTTC. Its translation is CSASFAGGSYNEQFF. The chain is built from TRBV20-1 and TRBJ2-1; 7 nucleotides agree with TRBD1. The V and J ends lost 3 bases and 1 base, in that order; junction bases with no gene match: 6. Germline V gene data show CDR1 as DFQATT and CDR2 as SNEGSKA (reference sequence). This CDR3 region has 15 residues.

This clonotype was counted at least ten times. The chain carries TRBV27 and TRBJ2-2; D is uncertain. The CDR3 has 13 residues. V was cut by 5 bases and J by 4 bases, with 8 bases left in between. Germline loops: CDR1 MNHEY, CDR2 SMNVEV (reference sequence). CDR3 protein: CASSAQITGELFF. DNA of the CDR3: TGTGCCAGCAGTGCCCAGATCACCGGGGAGCTGTTTTTT.

This clonotype occurred a few times. This chain links TRBV20-1 with TRBJ2-1; 9 bases agree with TRBD1. Germline trimming cut 2 bases from V and 7 bases from J; bases unmatched to any gene: 9. The length of the CDR3 is 15 residues. Germline values: CDR1 DFQATT, CDR2 SNEGSKA (reference sequence). CDR3 protein: CSARTNRGLFNEQFF. CDR3 in DNA: TGCAGTGCTAGAACGAACAGGGGGCTGTTTAATGAGCAGTTCTTC.